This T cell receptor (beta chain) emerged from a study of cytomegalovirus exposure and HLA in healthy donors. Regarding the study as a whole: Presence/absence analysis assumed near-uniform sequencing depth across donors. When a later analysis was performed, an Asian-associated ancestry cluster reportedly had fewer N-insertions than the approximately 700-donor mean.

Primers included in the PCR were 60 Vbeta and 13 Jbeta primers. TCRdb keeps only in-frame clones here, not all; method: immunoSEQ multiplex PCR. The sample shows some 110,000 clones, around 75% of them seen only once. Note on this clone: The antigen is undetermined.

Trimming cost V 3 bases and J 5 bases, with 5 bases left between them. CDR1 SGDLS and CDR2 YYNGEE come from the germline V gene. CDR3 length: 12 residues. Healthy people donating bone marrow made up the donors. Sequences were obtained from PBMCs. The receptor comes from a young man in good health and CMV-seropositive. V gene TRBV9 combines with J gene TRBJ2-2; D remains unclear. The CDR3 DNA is TGTGCCAGCAGCGGTCTGACCGGGGAGCTGTTTTTT. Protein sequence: CASSGLTGELFF. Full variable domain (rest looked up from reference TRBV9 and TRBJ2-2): DSGVTQTPKHLITATGQRVTLRCSPRSGDLSVYWYQQSLDQGLQFLIQYYNGEERAKGNILERFSAQQFPDLHSELNLSSLELGDSALYFCASSGLTGELFFGEGSRLTVL.